In this sample, the clone carrying this T cell receptor beta chain turned up many times. What it recognizes is unknown. The assay was immunoSEQ multiplex PCR, and TCRdb's table has in-frame clones only and misses some. The record shows roughly 39,000 clones for this sample, with no singletons present. This entry comes from a study of T cell clonality in common variable immunodeficiency. Findings of the study overall: Fewer deletions and N-nucleotide insertions were reportedly seen in common variable immunodeficiency TCR beta sequences.

The clonotype was recovered from a human donor with common variable immunodeficiency. The specimen sequenced was peripheral blood mononuclear cells.

The sequenced CDR3 bases are TGTGCCAGCTCACCGGGACAGACGAAAATAGCCAAAAACATT. This gives the protein CASSPGQTKIAKNI. The entire CDR3 protein is CASSPGQTKIAKNIQYF. The V gene is TRBV18, the J gene TRBJ2-4, with 7 bases matching TRBD1. The read finishes 3 residues shy of the CDR3 end, and the germline J gene is used to complete it. Germline CDR1 reads KGHSH; CDR2 reads LQKENI. The CDR3 has 17 amino acids. V gave up 3 bases and J gave up 0 bases; unmatched junction bases: 8.